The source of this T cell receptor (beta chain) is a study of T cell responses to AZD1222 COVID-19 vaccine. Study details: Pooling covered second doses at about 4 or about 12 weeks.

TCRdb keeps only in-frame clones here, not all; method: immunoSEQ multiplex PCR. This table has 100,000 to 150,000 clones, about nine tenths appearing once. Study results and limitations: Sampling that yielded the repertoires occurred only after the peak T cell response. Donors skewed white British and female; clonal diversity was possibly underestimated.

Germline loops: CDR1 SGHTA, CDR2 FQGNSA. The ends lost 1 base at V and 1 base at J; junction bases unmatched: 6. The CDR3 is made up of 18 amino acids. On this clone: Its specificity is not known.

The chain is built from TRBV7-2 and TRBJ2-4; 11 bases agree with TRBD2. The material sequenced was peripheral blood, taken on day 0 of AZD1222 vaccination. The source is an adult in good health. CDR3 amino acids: CASSLVSSGGRAKNIQYF. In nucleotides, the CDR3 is TGTGCCAGCAGCTTAGTGTCTAGCGGGGGGAGGGCCAAAAACATTCAGTACTTC.